These 12 T cell receptor beta chains came from one sample sequenced in a study of vaccination effects on CD4 cells after COVID-19. The antigens these receptors bind are not known. The culture ran for roughly ten days before CD4+ T cells were isolated. The assay was immunoSEQ multiplex PCR, and TCRdb's table has in-frame clones only and misses some. The data show about 25,000 clones, roughly four fifths seen once. The sample was CD4+ T cells from PBMCs cultured without peptide, taken before COVID-19 vaccination. These receptors came from a human donor who received a COVID-19 vaccine.

The chain employs TRBV3-1 (or the pseudogene TRBV3-2) and TRBJ1-1; no firm D call. The CDR3 contains 14 residues. The V end was cut by 1 base, the J end by 2 bases, with 8 bases between. CDR1 and CDR2 from the germline V gene are LGHDT and YNNKEL (reference sequence). CDR3 nucleotide sequence: TGTGCCAGCAGCCAAGGGGCAGGCAACACTGAAGCTTTCTTT. Its protein is CASSQGAGNTEAFF.

Worth noting for this clone: Its ends do not fully match the called genes, so a read error is possible. The chain uses TRBV7-9 and TRBJ1-2, with D tentatively TRBD1 (5 bases). CDR3 length equals 11 residues. The germline V gene encodes CDR1 SEHNR and CDR2 FQNEAQ (reference sequence). The chain's CDR3 is CVSRVHYGYTF. CDR3 DNA sequence: TGTGTCAGCAGGGTACACTATGGCTACACCTTC. Filled out from reference TRBV7-9 and TRBJ1-2, the complete variable domain reads DTGVSQNPRHKITKRGQNVTFRCDPISEHNRLYWYRQTLGQGPEFLTYFQNEAQLEKSRLLSDRFSAERPKGSFSTLEIQRTEQGDSAMYLCVSRVHYGYTFGSGTRLTVV.

This clone came up a few times. The chain couples TRBV3-1 (or the pseudogene TRBV3-2) to TRBJ1-2, with a possible D match to TRBD1 (6 bases). The CDR3 is made up of 14 amino acids. CDR1 is LGHDT and CDR2 is YNNKEL in the germline V gene (reference sequence). Trimming took off 2 bases at V and 8 bases at J, with 15 bases between the two ends. For the CDR3, the DNA is TGTGCCAGCAGCCAACCACAGGGTGTGGGAGGCTACACCTTC. Encoded protein: CASSQPQGVGGYTF.

CDR3 protein: CASSQLGSGRGVSYNEQFF. CDR3 coding DNA: TGTGCCAGCAGCCAATTGGGCTCCGGGCGGGGGGTCTCCTACAATGAGCAGTTCTTC. The V gene is TRBV3-1 (or the pseudogene TRBV3-2), the J gene TRBJ2-1, with 8 bases identical to TRBD2. In germline, CDR1 is LGHDT, CDR2 YNNKEL (reference sequence). Germline trimming cut 2 bases from V and 0 bases from J; bases unmatched to any gene: 12. The CDR3 spans 19 residues.

The chain is built from TRBV5-1 and TRBJ2-1; tentative D call: TRBD2 (6 bases). The V gene lost 5 bases and the J gene lost 10 bases, with 19 bases spanning the gap. The CDR3 loop spans 14 amino acids. The germline V gene encodes CDR1 SGHRS and CDR2 YFSETQ. Written as DNA, the CDR3 is TGCGCCAGCAGTGAAGGGACTCTCTCCCCCGAGCAGTTCTTC. The encoded protein is CASSEGTLSPEQFF.

The chain couples TRBV5-1 to TRBJ2-1; D gene unclear. V lost 0 bases, J lost 7 bases, and 11 bases lay in between. Germline CDR1 reads SGHRS; CDR2 reads YFSETQ. This CDR3 has 14 residues. The CDR3 region has the DNA TGCGCCAGCAGCTTGGAGGGTCAGATGAATGAGCAGTTCTTC. Encoded protein: CASSLEGQMNEQFF. Based on the CDR3 plus reference TRBV5-1 and TRBJ2-1, the full variable domain is KAGVTQTPRYLIKTRGQQVTLSCSPISGHRSVSWYQQTPGQGLQFLFEYFSETQRNKGNFPGRFSGRQFSNSRSEMNVSTLELGDSALYLCASSLEGQMNEQFFGPGTRLTVL.

This clone appeared a single time. This chain connects TRBV10-3 to TRBJ2-3; 10 bases line up with TRBD2. Germline assignment: CDR1 ENHRY and CDR2 SYGVKD. The length of the CDR3 is 14 residues. V shed 8 bases and J 3 bases; nucleotides not matched to a gene: 5. In DNA, the CDR3 is TGTGCCATCTCTAGCGGGAGTGGAACAGATACGCAGTATTTT. Amino acid sequence: CAISSGSGTDTQYF.

The chain combines TRBV27 with TRBJ2-1; TRBD2 matches at 7 bases. With V trimmed by 4 bases and J by 8 bases, 5 bases remained unmatched. The germline gives CDR1 MNHEY, CDR2 SMNVEV (reference sequence). This CDR3 region has 13 residues. The CDR3 nucleotides read TGTGCCAGCAGTTCCAGACTAGCACATGAGCAGTTCTTC. Translating gives CASSSRLAHEQFF.

J is TRBJ1-5 and V is TRBV23-1; possible D gene TRBD1, 5 bases. TRBV23-1 is recorded as an ORF, its role being uncertain. The length of the CDR3 is 14 residues. V shed 4 bases and J shed 1 base, with 8 bases lying between them. The CDR3 nucleotides read TGCGCCAGCAGTCCAGGGTGGAGCAATCAGCCCCAGCATTTT. This gives the protein CASSPGWSNQPQHF.

This clone was seen more than once but under ten times. The CDR3 DNA sequence: TGTGCCAGCAGCCGGAGCTCCTACGAGCAGTACTTC. It specifies CASSRSSYEQYF. This chain links TRBV7-9 with TRBJ2-7, with D hard to call. Trimming removed 5 bases from V and 0 bases from J, with 5 bases in between. From germline, CDR1 is SEHNR and CDR2 FQNEAQ (reference sequence). This CDR3 is built from 12 residues. Variable domain in full (rest from reference TRBV7-9 and TRBJ2-7): DTGVSQNPRHKITKRGQNVTFRCDPISEHNRLYWYRQTLGQGPEFLTYFQNEAQLEKSRLLSDRFSAERPKGSFSTLEIQRTEQGDSAMYLCASSRSSYEQYFGPGTRLTVT.

The chain combines TRBV2 with TRBJ1-2, with 8 bases identical to TRBD1. After removal of 1 base from V and 8 bases from J, the junction contained 9 bases not matched to a gene. This CDR3 has 15 residues. The germline CDR1 and CDR2 sequences are SNHLY and FYNNEI. The CDR3 loop reads CASSEDGQGYRGYTF. The CDR3 DNA follows: TGTGCCAGCAGTGAAGATGGACAGGGTTATAGAGGCTACACCTTC.

V gene TRBV7-8 combines with J gene TRBJ1-1; TRBD1 matches 9 bases. CDR1 SGHVS and CDR2 FQNEAQ come from the germline V gene. The CDR3 spans 14 residues. V was pared by 5 bases and J by 3 bases, with 4 bases of the junction left unmatched. Here the CDR3 DNA reads TGTGCCAGCAGCACAAGGACAGGGGACACTGAAGCTTTCTTT. It specifies CASSTRTGDTEAFF.